Below, 24 T cell receptor beta chains from the same sample are listed, as sequenced in a study of T cells in localized non-small cell lung cancer (dated by TCRdb to between 2020 and 2021). The library was produced with the immunoSEQ multiplex PCR assay. The table was pulled from immuneACCESS by TCRdb, which kept in-frame rearrangements only. Such tables lose some clones; where checked, under half of the loss comes from unresolved V genes, and the rest has no known cause. This sample comprises about 59,000 clones, 70% to 90% of them detected only once. The ten largest make up roughly a fifth of the sample. Specimen: peripheral blood, collected before any cancer treatment. These receptors originate from a man between 40 and 70 years old with stage I squamous cell lung carcinoma.

This clone came up once. V is TRBV7-2 and J is TRBJ2-3; tentatively, D is TRBD1 (6 bases). Per germline, CDR1 SGHTA and CDR2 FQGNSA. V lost 1 base to trimming and J lost 0 bases, with 8 bases between them. The length of the CDR3 is 15 residues. The CDR3 sequence: CASSLVQGSTDTQYF. The CDR3, as DNA: TGTGCCAGCAGCTTAGTACAGGGAAGCACAGATACGCAGTATTTT.

This clone showed up just a few times. V usage is TRBV12-2 and J usage is TRBJ2-7; the table gives TRBD1 as D, unverified against the DNA. TRBV12-2 is flagged as a pseudogene. CDR3 length equals 19 residues. As DNA, the CDR3 is TGTGCAAGTCGCTTCTACAGTCTTTTGACAGGGAGTAGGTCCTACGAGCAGTACTTC. It encodes CASRFYSLLTGSRSYEQYF.

V gene TRBV27 combines with J gene TRBJ2-1; D remains unclear. Trimming left V 4 bases short and J 7 bases short, with 11 bases between. This CDR3 has 13 amino acids. The V gene's germline CDR1 is MNHEY and CDR2 SMNVEV (reference sequence). CDR3 loop: CASSSGSRNEQFF. CDR3 nucleotides: TGTGCCAGCAGTTCGGGTTCGAGGAATGAGCAGTTCTTC.

The V call is TRBV6-5, the J call TRBJ2-1; the D gene is possibly TRBD2 (6 bases). CDR3 length: 13 residues. The V and J ends lost 6 bases and 12 bases respectively, with 18 bases between them. CDR1 and CDR2 (germline): MNHEY, SVGAGI. CDR3 sequence: CASSLGRGGPQFF. CDR3 coding DNA: TGTGCCAGCAGCCTCGGGCGGGGTGGACCGCAGTTCTTC.

The chain carries TRBV11-3 and TRBJ2-1, with D uncertain. The V end was cut by 3 bases, the J end by 4 bases, with 7 bases between. The CDR3 is made up of 13 amino acids. Germline CDR1 SGHNT, CDR2 YENEEA. The CDR3, as DNA: TGTGCCAGCAGCTTCGGCTTGTACAATGAGCAGTTCTTC. It translates to CASSFGLYNEQFF.

The J gene is TRBJ2-7, the V gene TRBV7-9, with D possibly TRBD1 on 5 matching bases. V lost 4 bases to trimming and J lost 5 bases, with 12 bases between them. CDR1 and CDR2 from the germline V gene are SEHNR and FQNEAQ (reference sequence). The CDR3 has 13 amino acids. CDR3 region: CASSSLQGHEQYF. In DNA form, the CDR3 reads TGTGCCAGCAGCTCCCTCCAGGGTCACGAGCAGTACTTC.

V is TRBV7-3 and J is TRBJ2-1; 7 bases align to TRBD2. The J segment lost 0 bases and the V segment lost 2 bases, leaving 4 bases of the junction unmatched. The CDR3 has 16 residues. Per the germline V gene, CDR1 is SGHTA and CDR2 is FQGTGA. Here the CDR3 reads CASSLLGGSSYNEQFF. The CDR3 DNA reads TGTGCCAGCAGCTTATTGGGCGGGAGCTCCTACAATGAGCAGTTCTTC.

This clone has more than one count but fewer than ten. The rearrangement uses TRBV9 and TRBJ2-5; D is unclear. Germline loops: CDR1 SGDLS, CDR2 YYNGEE. Trimming stripped 2 bases from V and 2 bases from J, with 13 bases between. The CDR3 is 15 amino acids. The CDR3 reads CASSVSWAEQETQYF. CDR3 bases: TGTGCCAGCAGCGTCAGTTGGGCTGAGCAAGAGACCCAGTACTTC.

This chain joins TRBV5-1 and TRBJ1-4, with TRBD1 matching over 9 bases. Germline V gene lookup returns CDR1 SGHRS and CDR2 YFSETQ. J gave up 5 bases and V 8 bases, and 4 bases lay outside the gene matches. The CDR3 sequence is 13 residues long. The CDR3 loop is CASRQGENEKLFF. CDR3 DNA: TGCGCCAGTAGACAGGGGGAAAATGAAAAACTGTTTTTT. The full variable domain, its missing parts supplied by reference TRBV5-1 and TRBJ1-4, is KAGVTQTPRYLIKTRGQQVTLSCSPISGHRSVSWYQQTPGQGLQFLFEYFSETQRNKGNFPGRFSGRQFSNSRSEMNVSTLELGDSALYLCASRQGENEKLFFGSGTQLSVL.

This chain connects TRBV4-3 to TRBJ1-1, with 8 bases fitting TRBD1. V trimming: 4 bases; J trimming: 9 bases; junction bases outside the gene matches: 10. Germline V gene sequence: CDR1 LGHNA, CDR2 YSLEER. This CDR3 contains 14 residues. The CDR3, as DNA: TGCGCCAGCAGCCGCGCTCCGGGACAGGAAAAAGCTTTCTTT. Protein: CASSRAPGQEKAFF.

This chain connects TRBV6-6 to TRBJ2-2; 8 bases match TRBD2. The CDR3 spans 15 residues. Germline V gene data show CDR1 as MNHNY and CDR2 as SVGAGI (reference sequence). J was trimmed by 1 base and V by 6 bases; bases with no gene match: 4. The CDR3, as DNA: TGTGCCAGCAGATTCGGGAGGGTGAACACCGGGGAGCTGTTTTTT. This encodes CASRFGRVNTGELFF.

This clone showed up just once. Here the CDR3 DNA reads TGCGCCAGCAGCTTGGCCGAACAGAACACTGAAGCTTTCTTT. It codes for CASSLAEQNTEAFF. The chain carries TRBV5-1 and TRBJ1-1, with no clear D. The CDR3 contains 14 residues. CDR1 and CDR2 from the germline V gene are SGHRS and YFSETQ. Trimming left V 0 bases short and J 1 base short, with 7 bases between.

This chain links TRBV11-1 with TRBJ2-7, with D possibly matching TRBD2 (5 bases). Germline CDR1 reads SGHAT; CDR2 reads FQDESV (reference sequence). The CDR3 is made up of 15 amino acids. V lost 6 bases and J lost 1, with 16 bases in between. The CDR3 loop reads CASRNALRASYEQYF. The DNA of the CDR3 is TGTGCCAGCAGGAACGCTTTGCGGGCTTCCTACGAGCAGTACTTC.

This clone was detected a few times. This chain connects TRBV2 to TRBJ1-3; 12 bases are shared with TRBD1. This CDR3 region has 14 residues. Losses at the gene ends were 6 bases for V and 8 bases for J; bases not matched to a gene: 5. Germline CDR1 and CDR2: SNHLY and FYNNEI. The chain's CDR3 is CASSGTGGQDTIYF. CDR3 sequence (DNA): TGTGCCAGCAGCGGGACAGGGGGCCAGGACACCATATATTTT.

This clone was recorded only once. The genes are TRBV29-1 and TRBJ2-7, with D maybe TRBD2 (6 bases). V lost 5 bases and J lost 7, with 15 bases in between. In germline, CDR1 is SQVTM, CDR2 ANQGSEA. This CDR3 region has 12 residues. CDR3 amino acids: CSVRADYREQYF. DNA of the CDR3: TGCAGCGTTCGCGCGGACTACAGGGAGCAGTACTTC.

This clone was counted a single time. The rearrangement links TRBV6-5 to TRBJ2-7; the D gene is possibly TRBD1 (5 bases). Judging by the DNA end, TRBJ2-1 fits better; the J call may be wrong. CDR3 length: 15 amino acids. Germline V lookup: CDR1 MNHEY, CDR2 SVGAGI. CDR3 in DNA: TGTGCCAGCAGCCCGCGACAGTCCTCCTACAATGAGCAGTTCTTC. Encoded protein: CASSPRQSSYNEQFF.

This clone was seen a handful of times. This rearrangement joins TRBV5-1 to TRBJ2-7; possibly TRBD2 for D (6 bases). CDR3 length equals 14 residues. Deletions cut 4 bases from V and 7 bases from J, with 18 bases between. Looked up from germline, CDR1 is SGHRS and CDR2 is YFSETQ. CDR3 DNA sequence: TGCGCCAGCAGCCTGGAGGGCACAGCACGAGAGCAGTACTTC. This gives the protein CASSLEGTAREQYF.

This chain uses TRBV7-8 with TRBJ1-5; possibly TRBD1 for D (5 bases). Germline V lookup: CDR1 SGHVS, CDR2 FQNEAQ. CDR3 length equals 15 residues. Deletions cut 0 bases from V and 0 bases from J, with 6 bases between. CDR3 DNA: TGTGCCAGCAGCTTAGCAGGGGATAGCAATCAGCCCCAGCATTTT. Its translation: CASSLAGDSNQPQHF.

The V and J genes are TRBV4-2 and TRBJ1-2; no clear D. The CDR3 has 14 amino acids. Trimming removed 0 bases at V and 2 bases at J, with 7 bases between. The germline CDR1 and CDR2 sequences are LGHNA and YNFKEQ. The CDR3 sequence is CASSQEQQNYGYTF. The DNA for the CDR3 is TGTGCCAGCAGCCAAGAACAGCAAAACTATGGCTACACCTTC.

The gene calls are TRBV6-1 and TRBJ1-5; no clear D. The CDR3 extends over 13 amino acids. Germline V gene data show CDR1 as MNHNS and CDR2 as SASEGT. The V end was cut by 4 bases, the J end by 5 bases, with 9 bases between. CDR3 amino acids: CASSGRLDQPQHF. CDR3 DNA: TGTGCCAGCAGTGGGAGGTTGGATCAGCCCCAGCATTTT.

The table lists this clone with a few counts. The V gene is TRBV6-1, the J gene TRBJ1-1; 9 bases align to TRBD1. The CDR3 has 15 residues. V lost 5 bases and J lost 5; bases outside the gene matches: 9. Germline V CDR1 and CDR2: MNHNS, SASEGT. Here the CDR3 DNA reads TGTGCCAGCAGTCCTTGGGACAGGGCGAAAACTGAAGCTTTCTTT. Translation: CASSPWDRAKTEAFF.

The V and J genes are TRBV19 and TRBJ2-1, with D possibly being TRBD2 (5 bases). The CDR3 totals 12 residues. Deletions cut 8 bases from V and 0 bases from J, with 5 bases between. Germline V gene sequence: CDR1 LNHDA, CDR2 SQIVND (reference sequence). This CDR3 is CASGGSYNEQFF. CDR3 DNA: TGTGCCAGTGGAGGCTCCTACAATGAGCAGTTCTTC.

The chain has TRBV5-5 and TRBJ2-1, with TRBD2 identical over 11 bases. Per the germline V gene, CDR1 is SGHKS and CDR2 is YYEKEE (reference sequence). V lost 4 bases to trimming and J lost 7 bases; unmatched junction nucleotides: 16. The CDR3 has 18 amino acids. This CDR3 is CASSTLTSGIGGLNEQFF. The CDR3 DNA follows: TGTGCCAGCAGCACCCTGACTAGCGGGATAGGAGGGTTGAATGAGCAGTTCTTC.

The rearrangement links TRBV19 to TRBJ1-3, with a possible D match to TRBD1 (5 bases). Germline CDR1 is LNHDA and CDR2 is SQIVND (reference sequence). The CDR3 totals 14 residues. The germline V and J ends were trimmed by 10 bases and 6 bases, with 19 bases remaining between them. In DNA form, the CDR3 reads TGTGCCACTCTAGGGGAAGGGGCCGCAAACACCATATATTTT. It codes for CATLGEGAANTIYF.